This TCR beta chain appears in the sequencing data of a study of control samples from healthy donors and cancer patients (TCRdb year 2020). Concerning this clone: Its antigen is still unknown. Base qualities are not at hand, and no much larger clone is one base apart.

Between the V and J ends, shortened by 3 bases and 3 bases respectively, the junction contains 8 bases. CDR1 and CDR2 (MDHEN, SYDVKM) derive from the germline V gene. The CDR3 sequence holds 14 residues, the cysteine and phenylalanine included. The retained sequence is limited to the CDR3, 42 bases, with the frame set at the first base. The method behind the library was the immunoSEQ multiplex PCR assay. TCRdb re-hosts the immuneACCESS table, in-frame sequences only. Its copies lack some clones; in the studies checked, an unresolved V gene accounts for under half of them, and the cause for the rest is not known. Present in this sample are about 48,000 clones, 85% to 95% of which were seen just once. Of the sample, 23% falls within the top ten clones.

The rearrangement joined TRBV28 to TRBJ1-4, with no D gene named confidently. Sequenced material: PBMCs. The TCR was taken from a woman between 50 and 59 years old with head and neck cancer. The CDR3 is CASSFRAANEKLFF. The nucleotide sequence reads as follows: TGTGCCAGCAGTTTTCGGGCAGCTAATGAAAAACTGTTTTTT.